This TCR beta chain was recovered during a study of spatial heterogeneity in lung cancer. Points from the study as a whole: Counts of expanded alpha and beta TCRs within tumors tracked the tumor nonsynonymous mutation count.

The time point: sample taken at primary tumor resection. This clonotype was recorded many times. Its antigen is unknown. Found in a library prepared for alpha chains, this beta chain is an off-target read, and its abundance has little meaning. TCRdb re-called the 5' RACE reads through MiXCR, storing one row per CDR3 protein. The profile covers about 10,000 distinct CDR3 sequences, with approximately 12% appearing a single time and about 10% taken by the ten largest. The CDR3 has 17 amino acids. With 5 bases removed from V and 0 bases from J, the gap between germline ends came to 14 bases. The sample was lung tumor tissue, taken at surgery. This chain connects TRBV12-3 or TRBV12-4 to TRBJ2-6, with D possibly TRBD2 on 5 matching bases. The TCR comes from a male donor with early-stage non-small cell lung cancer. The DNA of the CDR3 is TGTGCCAGCAGTAGCGGACTGGTGAGCTCTGGGGCCAACGTCCTGACTTTC. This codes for CASSSGLVSSGANVLTF.